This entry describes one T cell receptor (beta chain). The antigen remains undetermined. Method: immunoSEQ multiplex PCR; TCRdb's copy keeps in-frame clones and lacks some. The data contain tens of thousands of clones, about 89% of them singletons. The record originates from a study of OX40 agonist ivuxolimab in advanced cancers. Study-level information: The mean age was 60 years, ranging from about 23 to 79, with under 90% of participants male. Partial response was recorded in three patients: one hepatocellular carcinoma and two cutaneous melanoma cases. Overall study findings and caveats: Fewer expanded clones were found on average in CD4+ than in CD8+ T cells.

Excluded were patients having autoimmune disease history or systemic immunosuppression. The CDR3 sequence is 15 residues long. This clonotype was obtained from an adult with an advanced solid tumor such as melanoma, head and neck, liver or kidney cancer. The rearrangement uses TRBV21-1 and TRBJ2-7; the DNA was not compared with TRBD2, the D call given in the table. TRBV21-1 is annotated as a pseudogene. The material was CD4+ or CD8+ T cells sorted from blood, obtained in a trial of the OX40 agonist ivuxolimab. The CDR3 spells CASTPHRGGNYEQYF. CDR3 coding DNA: TGTGCCAGCACCCCCCATCGGGGCGGGAACTACGAGCAGTACTTC.